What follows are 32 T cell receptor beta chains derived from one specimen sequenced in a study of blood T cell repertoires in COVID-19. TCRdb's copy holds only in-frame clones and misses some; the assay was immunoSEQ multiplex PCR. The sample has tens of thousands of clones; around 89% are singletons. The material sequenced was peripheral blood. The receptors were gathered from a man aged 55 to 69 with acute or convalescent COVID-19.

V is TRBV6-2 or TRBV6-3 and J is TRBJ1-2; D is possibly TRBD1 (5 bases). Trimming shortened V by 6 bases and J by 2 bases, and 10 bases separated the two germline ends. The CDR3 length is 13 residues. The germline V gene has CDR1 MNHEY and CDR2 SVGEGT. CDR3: CASSSQDNYGYTF. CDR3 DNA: TGTGCCAGCAGCTCACAGGACAACTATGGCTACACCTTC.

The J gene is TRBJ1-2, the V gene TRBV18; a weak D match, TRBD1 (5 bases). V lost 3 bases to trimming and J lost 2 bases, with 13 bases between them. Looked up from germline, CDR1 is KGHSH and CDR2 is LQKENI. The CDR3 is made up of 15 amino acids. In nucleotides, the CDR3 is TGTGCCAGCTCACCGGGAGGGGCGGAGAACTATGGCTACACCTTC. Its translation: CASSPGGAENYGYTF. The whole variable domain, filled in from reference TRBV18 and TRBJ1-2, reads NAGVMQNPRHLVRRRGQEARLRCSPMKGHSHVYWYRQLPEEGLKFMVYLQKENIIDESGMPKERFSAEFPKEGPSILRIQQVVRGDSAAYFCASSPGGAENYGYTFGSGTRLTVV.

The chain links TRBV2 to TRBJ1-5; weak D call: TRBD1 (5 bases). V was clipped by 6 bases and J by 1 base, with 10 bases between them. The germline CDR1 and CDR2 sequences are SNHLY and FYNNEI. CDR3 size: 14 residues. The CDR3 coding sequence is TGTGCCAGCAGGGGGGGACGGAGCAATCAGCCCCAGCATTTT. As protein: CASRGGRSNQPQHF.

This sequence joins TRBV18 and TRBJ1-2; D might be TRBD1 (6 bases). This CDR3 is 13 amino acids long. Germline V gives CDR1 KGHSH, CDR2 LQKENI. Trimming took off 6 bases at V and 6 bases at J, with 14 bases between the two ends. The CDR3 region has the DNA TGTGCCAGCTCCCCTAACAGGGTCCATGGCTACACCTTC. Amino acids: CASSPNRVHGYTF.

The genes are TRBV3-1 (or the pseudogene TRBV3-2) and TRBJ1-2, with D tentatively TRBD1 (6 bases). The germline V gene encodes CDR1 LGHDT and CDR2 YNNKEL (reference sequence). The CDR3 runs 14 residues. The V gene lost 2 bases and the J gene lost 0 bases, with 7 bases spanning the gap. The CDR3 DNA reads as TGTGCCAGCAGCCAACGACAGGCTAACTATGGCTACACCTTC. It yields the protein CASSQRQANYGYTF.

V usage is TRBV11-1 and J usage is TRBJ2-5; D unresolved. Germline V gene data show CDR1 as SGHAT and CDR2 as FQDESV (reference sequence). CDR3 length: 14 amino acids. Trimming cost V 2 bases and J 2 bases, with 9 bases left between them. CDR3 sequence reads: CASSLSLQQETQYF. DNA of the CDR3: TGTGCCAGCAGCTTATCGTTACAGCAAGAGACCCAGTACTTC.

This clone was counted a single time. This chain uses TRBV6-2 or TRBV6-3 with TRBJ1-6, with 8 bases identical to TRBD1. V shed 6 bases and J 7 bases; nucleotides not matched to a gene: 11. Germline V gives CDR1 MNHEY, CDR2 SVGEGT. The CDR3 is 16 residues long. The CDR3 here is CASRPQRTGSNSPLHF. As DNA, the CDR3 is TGTGCCAGCAGACCTCAACGGACAGGGAGCAATTCACCCCTCCACTTT.

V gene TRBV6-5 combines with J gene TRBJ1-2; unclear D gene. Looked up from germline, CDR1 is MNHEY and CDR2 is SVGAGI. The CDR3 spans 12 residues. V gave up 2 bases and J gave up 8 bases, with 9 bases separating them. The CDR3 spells CASSYDGEGYTF. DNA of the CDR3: TGTGCCAGCAGTTACGACGGGGAAGGCTACACCTTC.

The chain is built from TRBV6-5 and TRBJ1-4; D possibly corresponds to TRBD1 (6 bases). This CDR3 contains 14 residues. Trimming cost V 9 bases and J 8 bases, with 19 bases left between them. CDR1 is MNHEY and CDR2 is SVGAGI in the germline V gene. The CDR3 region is CASKGDRRGEKLFF. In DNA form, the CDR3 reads TGTGCCAGTAAAGGTGACAGGCGAGGGGAAAAACTGTTTTTT.

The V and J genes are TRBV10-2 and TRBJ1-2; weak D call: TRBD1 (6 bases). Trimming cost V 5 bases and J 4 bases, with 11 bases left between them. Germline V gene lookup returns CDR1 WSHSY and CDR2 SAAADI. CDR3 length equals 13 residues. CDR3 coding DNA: TGCGCCAGCAGTCTCGGACAGTTCTATGGCTACACCTTC. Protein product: CASSLGQFYGYTF.

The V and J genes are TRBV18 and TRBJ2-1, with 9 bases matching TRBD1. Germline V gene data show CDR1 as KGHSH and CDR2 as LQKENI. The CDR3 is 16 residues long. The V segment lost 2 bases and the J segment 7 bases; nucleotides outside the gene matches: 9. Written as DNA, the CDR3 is TGTGCCAGCTCACCAGCCGGACAGGGGTTTGGGAATGAGCAGTTCTTC. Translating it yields CASSPAGQGFGNEQFF.

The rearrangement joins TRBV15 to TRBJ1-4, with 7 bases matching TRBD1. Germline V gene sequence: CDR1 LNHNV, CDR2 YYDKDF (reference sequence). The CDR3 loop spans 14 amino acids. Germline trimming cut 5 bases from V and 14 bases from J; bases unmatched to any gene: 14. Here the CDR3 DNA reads TGTGCCACCAGCCCTATGGACAGGTCCCTGGGTCTGTTTTTT. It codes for CATSPMDRSLGLFF.

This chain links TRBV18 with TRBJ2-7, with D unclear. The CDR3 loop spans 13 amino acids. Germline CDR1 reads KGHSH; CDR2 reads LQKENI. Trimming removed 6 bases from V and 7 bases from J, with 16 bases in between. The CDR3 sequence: CASSPPGNNEQYF. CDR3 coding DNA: TGTGCCAGCTCCCCCCCAGGCAATAATGAGCAGTACTTC.

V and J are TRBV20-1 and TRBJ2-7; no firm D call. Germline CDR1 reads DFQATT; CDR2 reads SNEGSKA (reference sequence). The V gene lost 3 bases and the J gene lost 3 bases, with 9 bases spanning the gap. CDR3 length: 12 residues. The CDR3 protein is CSASRRIYEQYF. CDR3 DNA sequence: TGCAGTGCTAGTCGGCGGATCTACGAGCAGTACTTC.

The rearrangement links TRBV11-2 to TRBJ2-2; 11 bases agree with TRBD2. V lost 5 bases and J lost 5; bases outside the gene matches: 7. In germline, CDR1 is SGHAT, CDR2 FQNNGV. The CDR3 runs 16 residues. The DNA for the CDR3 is TGTGCCAGCAGCCAGCTAGCGGGGGGTGGGACCGGGGAGCTGTTTTTT. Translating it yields CASSQLAGGGTGELFF.

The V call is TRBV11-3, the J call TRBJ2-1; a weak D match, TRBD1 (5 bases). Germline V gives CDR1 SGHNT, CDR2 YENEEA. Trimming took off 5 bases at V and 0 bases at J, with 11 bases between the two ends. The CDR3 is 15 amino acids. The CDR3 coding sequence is TGTGCCAGCAGCGTCGACAGTAGCTCCTACAATGAGCAGTTCTTC. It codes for CASSVDSSSYNEQFF.

CDR3 in DNA: TGCGCCAGCAGCTTGGATGGGCAGGGTTACGAGCAGTACTTC. Translated: CASSLDGQGYEQYF. The chain carries TRBV5-1 and TRBJ2-7; tentatively, D is TRBD1 (5 bases). V was pared by 0 bases and J by 4 bases, with 11 bases between. The CDR3 extends over 14 amino acids. Germline V gene lookup returns CDR1 SGHRS and CDR2 YFSETQ.

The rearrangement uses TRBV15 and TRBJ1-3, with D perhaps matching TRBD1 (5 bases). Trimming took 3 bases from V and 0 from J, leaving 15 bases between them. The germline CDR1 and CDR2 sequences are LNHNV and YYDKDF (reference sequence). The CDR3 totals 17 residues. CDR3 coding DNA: TGTGCCACCAGCAGGACCGGGACGGGAGTCTCTGGAAACACCATATATTTT. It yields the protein CATSRTGTGVSGNTIYF.

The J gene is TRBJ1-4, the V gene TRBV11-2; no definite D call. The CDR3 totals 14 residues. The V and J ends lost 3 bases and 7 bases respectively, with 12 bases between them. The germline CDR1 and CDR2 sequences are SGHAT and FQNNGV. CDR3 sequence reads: CASSFSVGSEKLFF. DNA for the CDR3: TGTGCCAGCAGCTTCTCCGTTGGTAGTGAAAAACTGTTTTTT.

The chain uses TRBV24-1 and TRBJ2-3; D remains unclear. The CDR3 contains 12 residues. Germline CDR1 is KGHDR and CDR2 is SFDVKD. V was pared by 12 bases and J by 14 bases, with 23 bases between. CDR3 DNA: TGTGCCCCTCCAGCGAGCACCCGGTCGCGGTATTTT. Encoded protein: CAPPASTRSRYF.

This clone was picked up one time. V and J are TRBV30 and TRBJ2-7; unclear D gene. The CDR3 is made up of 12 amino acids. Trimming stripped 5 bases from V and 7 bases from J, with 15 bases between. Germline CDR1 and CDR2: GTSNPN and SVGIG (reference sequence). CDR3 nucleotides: TGTGCCTGGGGTAAACTTTACGATGAGCAGTACTTC. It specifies CAWGKLYDEQYF.

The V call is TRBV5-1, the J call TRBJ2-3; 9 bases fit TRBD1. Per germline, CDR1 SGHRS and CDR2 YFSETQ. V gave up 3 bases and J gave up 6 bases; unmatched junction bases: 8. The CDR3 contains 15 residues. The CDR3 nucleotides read TGCGCCAGCAGCTCCCAGGGACAGGGAGGGGATACGCAGTATTTT. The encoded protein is CASSSQGQGGDTQYF.

CDR3 protein: CASTSGFYGYTF. As DNA, the CDR3 is TGTGCCAGCACCTCAGGCTTCTATGGCTACACCTTC. The chain is built from TRBV6-5 and TRBJ1-2, with unresolved D. The CDR3 has 12 residues. V was shortened by 7 bases and J by 4 bases, with 10 bases between the two germline ends. The V gene's germline CDR1 is MNHEY and CDR2 SVGAGI.

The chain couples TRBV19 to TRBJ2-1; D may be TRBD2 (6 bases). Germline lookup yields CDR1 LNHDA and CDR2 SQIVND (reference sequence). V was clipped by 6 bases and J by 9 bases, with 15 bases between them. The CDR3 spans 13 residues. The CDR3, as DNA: TGTGCCAGTAGAGGGACCCCAGCGGGTGAGCAGTTCTTC. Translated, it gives CASRGTPAGEQFF.

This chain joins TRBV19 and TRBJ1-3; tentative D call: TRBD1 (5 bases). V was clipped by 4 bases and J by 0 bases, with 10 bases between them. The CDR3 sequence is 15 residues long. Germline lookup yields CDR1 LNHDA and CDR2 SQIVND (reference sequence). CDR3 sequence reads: CASSTRQFSGNTIYF. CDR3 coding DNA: TGTGCCAGTAGTACTAGACAGTTCTCTGGAAACACCATATATTTT.

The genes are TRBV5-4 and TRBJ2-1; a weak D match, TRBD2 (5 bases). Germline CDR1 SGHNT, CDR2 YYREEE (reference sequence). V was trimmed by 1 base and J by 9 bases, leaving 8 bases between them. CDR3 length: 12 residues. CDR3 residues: CASSLIGVEQFF. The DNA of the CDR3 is TGTGCCAGCAGCTTGATCGGGGTTGAGCAGTTCTTC.

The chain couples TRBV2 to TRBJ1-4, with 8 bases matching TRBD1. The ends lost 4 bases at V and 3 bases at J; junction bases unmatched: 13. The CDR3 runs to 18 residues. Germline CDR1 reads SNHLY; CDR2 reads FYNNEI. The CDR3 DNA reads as TGTGCCAGCAGTGGGAACCGGGACAGGCCACTTGCTAATGAAAAACTGTTTTTT. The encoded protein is CASSGNRDRPLANEKLFF. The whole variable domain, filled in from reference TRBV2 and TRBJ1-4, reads EPEVTQTPSHQVTQMGQEVILRCVPISNHLYFYWYRQILGQKVEFLVSFYNNEISEKSEIFDDQFSVERPDGSNFTLKIRSTKLEDSAMYFCASSGNRDRPLANEKLFFGSGTQLSVL.

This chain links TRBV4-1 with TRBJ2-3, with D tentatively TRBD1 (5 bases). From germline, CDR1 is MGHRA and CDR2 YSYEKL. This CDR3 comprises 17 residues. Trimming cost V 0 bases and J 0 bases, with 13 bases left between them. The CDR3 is CASSQEPRVDSTDTQYF. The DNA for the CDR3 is TGCGCCAGCAGCCAAGAACCCAGGGTTGATAGCACAGATACGCAGTATTTT.

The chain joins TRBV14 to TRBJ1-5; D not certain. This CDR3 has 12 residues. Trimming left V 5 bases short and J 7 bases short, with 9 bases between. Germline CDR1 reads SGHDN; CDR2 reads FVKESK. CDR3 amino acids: CASSSLGQPQHF. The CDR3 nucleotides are TGTGCCAGCAGCTCTCTCGGGCAGCCCCAGCATTTT.

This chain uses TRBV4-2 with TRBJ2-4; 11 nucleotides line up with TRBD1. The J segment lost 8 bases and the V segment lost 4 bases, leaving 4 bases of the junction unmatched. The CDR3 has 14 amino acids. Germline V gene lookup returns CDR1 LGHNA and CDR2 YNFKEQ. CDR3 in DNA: TGTGCCAGCAGCCCGGGACAGGGGGGGGACATTCAGTACTTC. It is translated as CASSPGQGGDIQYF.

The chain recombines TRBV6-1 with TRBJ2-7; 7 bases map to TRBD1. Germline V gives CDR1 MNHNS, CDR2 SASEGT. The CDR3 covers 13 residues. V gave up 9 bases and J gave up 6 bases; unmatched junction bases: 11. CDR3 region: CASSDRVESEQYF. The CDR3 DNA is TGTGCCAGTTCAGACAGGGTGGAGAGCGAGCAGTACTTC.

CDR3 loop: CASSLPTGGTEAFF. In nucleotides, the CDR3 is TGTGCCAGCAGCTTGCCGACAGGGGGCACTGAAGCTTTCTTT. The chain recombines TRBV13 with TRBJ1-1, with 9 positions matching TRBD1. V lost 3 bases, J lost 4 bases, and 3 bases stayed unmatched. CDR1 is PRHDT, CDR2 FYEKMQ, per germline (reference sequence). There are 14 residues in the CDR3.